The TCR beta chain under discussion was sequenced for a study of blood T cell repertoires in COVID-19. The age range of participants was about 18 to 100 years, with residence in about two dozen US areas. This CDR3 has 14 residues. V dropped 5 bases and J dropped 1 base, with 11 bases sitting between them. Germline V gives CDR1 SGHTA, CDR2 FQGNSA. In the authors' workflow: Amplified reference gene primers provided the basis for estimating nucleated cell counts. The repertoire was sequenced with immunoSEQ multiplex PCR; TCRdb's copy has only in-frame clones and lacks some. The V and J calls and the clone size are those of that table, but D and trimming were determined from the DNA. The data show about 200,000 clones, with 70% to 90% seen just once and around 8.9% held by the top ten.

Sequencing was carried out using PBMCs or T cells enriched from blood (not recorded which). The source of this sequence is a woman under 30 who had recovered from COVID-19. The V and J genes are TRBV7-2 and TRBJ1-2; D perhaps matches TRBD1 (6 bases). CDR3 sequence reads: CASSARGDNYGYTF. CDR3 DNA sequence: TGTGCCAGCAGCGCCAGGGGAGATAACTATGGCTACACCTTC.